This T cell receptor (beta chain) is drawn from a study of T cell responses to AZD1222 COVID-19 vaccine (dated by TCRdb to 2020 to 2022). General notes on the study: AZD1222 recipients given second doses at about 4 weeks or at about 12 weeks were pooled, since spike-specific TCR depth and breadth were not found to differ between the two schedules. A total of 233 trial participants underwent TCR sequencing, of whom around 200 received two doses of AZD1222 and about 25 received two doses of the MenACWY control vaccine. Enrollment into the trials was organized by age into subgroups of 18-55, 56-69 and 70-plus years, and those subgroups contained roughly 150, 30 and 60 TCR-sequenced participants, respectively. The investigation overall reported the following: CD4 TCRs associated with the vaccine covered the entire spike protein, and the dominant responses were in regions 160-218 and 743-854. In the small 56-69-year group, the increase in depth fell short of significance, most likely because of low power. After two AZD1222 doses, both the breadth and the depth of spike-specific TCRs were significantly higher than at day 0 and than in MenACWY recipients. Reportedly, almost half of the unique spike-specific TCRs recognized epitopes lying outside the regions that are mutated in the B.1.351 and B.1.1.7 variants. Participants were mostly white British and included more females than males, and it was suggested by the authors that clonal diversity may have been underestimated. Because no day 14 peak-response samples were available, the repertoires could be characterized only after the peak T cell response. Only six AZD1222 recipients were SARS-CoV-2 seropositive at baseline, limiting conclusions about previously exposed vaccinees.

The CDR3 regions of human TCRbeta chains were analyzed by immunosequencing. On the authors' methods: TCRs in the repertoires were matched against a reference library of SARS-CoV-2-specific TCRs that had been generated with the MIRA antigen-specificity platform. Breadth was defined as the fraction of unique TCRs that were SARS-CoV-2-associated. Depth was defined as the fraction of total T cells that were SARS-CoV-2-associated. Using the MIRA data, each spike-specific TCR was mapped to the spike region that the TCR reacts to and placed in a CD4 or CD8 class. Log10-transformed breadth and depth values were compared by one-way ANOVA with Sidak's multiple comparisons tests. Drawn from immuneACCESS, this table holds only the in-frame rearrangements with V and J called that TCRdb kept. Clones are partly lost; checked studies trace under half to an unresolved V gene and leave the rest unexplained. Clone size and V and J calls were adopted from that table, with D and trimming inferred from the DNA. This sample is represented by 95,000 to 150,000 clones; 89% of them were singletons. Of the sample, less than 4.5% is held by the ten largest clones.

The time point label on this specimen signifies: baseline before first vaccination. Samples from vaccinated people were obtained from the UK trials COV001 and COV002, which included a single-blind randomized controlled phase 2/3 trial of AZD1222 (ChAdOx1 nCoV-19) in healthy adults. Trial participant PBMC samples were collected at day 0 and day 28 after the second dose for TCRbeta chain sequencing. CDR3 length: 16 amino acids, cysteine to phenylalanine. Only the CDR3 DNA stays, 48 bases, in frame from base 1. The germline V gene encodes CDR1 KGHSH and CDR2 LQKENI. The junction shows trimming of 0 bases on V and 4 bases on J, and the gene matches do not reach 5 bases of it. This clone was recorded a few times. What antigen it recognizes has not been identified. Per-nucleotide qualities are absent, and no much larger clonotype sits a single base away.

The chain links TRBV18 with TRBJ1-2, and 10 junction bases match TRBD1. The receptor's source is an adult in good health. Sequenced here: peripheral blood, sampled on day 0 of AZD1222 vaccination. The CDR3 protein: CASSPPGTGASYGYTF. The nucleotides read TGTGCCAGCTCACCACCGGGGACAGGGGCTTCCTATGGCTACACCTTC. This CDR3, with the reference TRBV18 and TRBJ1-2 proteins standing in past its ends, gives the full variable domain NAGVMQNPRHLVRRRGQEARLRCSPMKGHSHVYWYRQLPEEGLKFMVYLQKENIIDESGMPKERFSAEFPKEGPSILRIQQVVRGDSAAYFCASSPPGTGASYGYTFGSGTRLTVV.